This T cell receptor (beta chain) was profiled in a study of T cells in Graves' hyperthyroidism and ophthalmopathy. Amplification targeted TCR beta CDR3 regions from RNA transcripts. Carried out on the TCR CDR3, a first-round RT-PCR used the HTBI primer set. MiXCR was run by TCRdb on the multiplex PCR reads, yielding one entry per CDR3 protein. The data hold about 280,000 distinct CDR3 sequences, with less than 30% observed a single time. Uncontrolled infection, other autoimmune disease, pregnancy and lactation each barred patients from inclusion. The sample, blood from the first hyperthyroidism diagnosis, precedes any ophthalmopathy symptoms. This clonotype has ten or more counts. Its antigen is currently unknown. Study-level points and caveats: Ophthalmopathy was separated from stable hyperthyroidism by a 13 V-J model. Blood shared most expanded thyroid clonotypes above 0.001.

This CDR3 comprises 15 residues. V lost 0 bases and J lost 2, with 11 bases in between. Per the germline V gene, CDR1 is MNHEY and CDR2 is SVGAGI. The sequence was obtained from a man between 40 and 49 years old with Graves' hyperthyroidism that later progressed to Graves' ophthalmopathy. The chain has TRBV6-5 and TRBJ2-7; D might be TRBD1 or TRBD2, each matching 5 bases. Sequences were obtained from blood. CDR3 sequence (DNA): TGTGCCAGCAGTTACTCGAACGGGGCCGCCTACGAGCAGTACTTC. The encoded protein is CASSYSNGAAYEQYF.